This note documents a single T cell receptor beta chain sequence. The sample belongs to a study of blood T cell repertoires in COVID-19. The overall study: The origin of the acute and convalescent COVID-19 samples was the United States, Italy and Spain.

Trimming removed 9 bases from V and 0 bases from J, with 20 bases in between. This CDR3 is 16 amino acids long. Germline V gene sequence: CDR1 LNHDA, CDR2 SQIVND (reference sequence). Per the original data handling: Amplification of reference gene primers provided the estimated nucleated cell counts. TCRdb keeps only in-frame clones here, not all; method: immunoSEQ multiplex PCR. V, J and clone size were drawn from that table, and D and trimming were deduced from the DNA. The data contain 150,000 or so clones, approximately 85% of them seen just once; the ten biggest clones take up over 0.55%. One Seattle source followed patients from active infection through their disease course.

The sequence was obtained from a man in his 60s with COVID-19, enrolled during active disease. The sequenced sample consisted of peripheral blood. The chain recombines TRBV19 with TRBJ1-2; possible D gene TRBD1, 5 bases. CDR3 sequence reads: CASQSPWAGTNYGYTF. The CDR3 region has the DNA TGTGCCAGCCAATCCCCTTGGGCAGGGACTAACTATGGCTACACCTTC.